The 31 T cell receptor beta chains listed next were all sequenced from one sample in a study of OX40 agonist ivuxolimab in advanced cancers. The assay was immunoSEQ multiplex PCR, and TCRdb's table has in-frame clones only and misses some. Seen here are about 58,000 clones, over 80% observed once, and the top ten hold approximately 3.4%. Sample: CD4+ or CD8+ T cells sorted from blood, taken in a trial of the OX40 agonist ivuxolimab. The receptors derive from an adult with an advanced solid tumor such as melanoma, head and neck, liver or kidney cancer.

This clone was seen a single time. The chain combines TRBV28 with TRBJ1-6; the D gene is possibly TRBD1 (5 bases). The germline CDR1 and CDR2 sequences are MDHEN and SYDVKM. Between the trimmed V and J ends, which lost 6 bases and 8 bases, there was a span of 8 bases. This CDR3 has 12 residues. The CDR3 nucleotides read TGTGCCAGCAGCGCAGGGTATTCACCCCTCCACTTT. Translated: CASSAGYSPLHF.

V gene TRBV6-5 combines with J gene TRBJ1-1; 7 bases line up with TRBD1. CDR1 is MNHEY and CDR2 is SVGAGI in the germline V gene. Trimming at V came to 6 bases and at J to 4 bases, leaving 8 bases not matched to a gene. The CDR3 has 14 amino acids. The DNA for the CDR3 is TGTGCCAGCAGATCCGACAGGGCGGGCACTGAAGCTTTCTTT. As protein: CASRSDRAGTEAFF.

This chain links TRBV30 with TRBJ1-4, with 8 bases identical to TRBD1. Germline V CDR1 and CDR2: GTSNPN, SVGIG (reference sequence). The CDR3 covers 12 residues. The J segment lost 8 bases and the V segment lost 3 bases, leaving 2 bases of the junction unmatched. CDR3 amino acids: CAWSRGLEKLFF. Written as DNA, the CDR3 is TGTGCCTGGAGCAGGGGGCTGGAAAAACTGTTTTTT.

V gene TRBV5-1 combines with J gene TRBJ2-4, with D unclear. Germline lookup yields CDR1 SGHRS and CDR2 YFSETQ. The CDR3 is 14 amino acids. Trimming took off 4 bases at V and 8 bases at J, with 16 bases between the two ends. In nucleotides, the CDR3 is TGCGCCAGCAGCCAGGCCCCGGGTCGGGACATTCAGTACTTC. Its protein product is CASSQAPGRDIQYF.

This rearrangement joins TRBV4-3 to TRBJ2-2; D perhaps matches TRBD1 (7 bases). This CDR3 has 15 amino acids. The V gene's germline CDR1 is LGHNA and CDR2 YSLEER. V lost 4 bases, J lost 0 bases, and 9 bases lay in between. The DNA of the CDR3 is TGCGCCAGCAGCCGCGGGACAGCGAACACCGGGGAGCTGTTTTTT. Amino acids: CASSRGTANTGELFF.

V and J are TRBV28 and TRBJ2-7; 7 nucleotides line up with TRBD2. With V trimmed by 6 bases and J by 6 bases, 14 bases remained unmatched. This CDR3 contains 15 residues. From germline, CDR1 is MDHEN and CDR2 SYDVKM. The CDR3 region is CASSPPGLAVLEQYF. The CDR3 coding sequence is TGTGCCAGCAGCCCTCCCGGTCTAGCGGTTCTCGAGCAGTACTTC.

A remark on this clone: At the DNA level, this CDR3 is encoded by other sequences in the same sample as well. V usage is TRBV4-2 and J usage is TRBJ2-3; D is perhaps TRBD1 (6 bases). In germline, CDR1 is LGHNA, CDR2 YNFKEQ. Trimming removed 0 bases at V and 1 base at J, with 8 bases between. The CDR3 is 15 amino acids. DNA for the CDR3: TGTGCCAGCAGCCAAGACAGGGGAGGCACAGATACGCAGTATTTT. Protein: CASSQDRGGTDTQYF.

The chain couples TRBV6-1 to TRBJ1-1; no reliable D call. This CDR3 comprises 14 residues. With 0 bases removed from V and 3 bases from J, the gap between germline ends came to 8 bases. Per germline, CDR1 MNHNS and CDR2 SASEGT. Written as DNA, the CDR3 is TGTGCCAGCAGTGAAGCCCTCGGGGACACTGAAGCTTTCTTT. This gives the protein CASSEALGDTEAFF.

The chain is built from TRBV13 and TRBJ2-1, with 14 bases aligning to TRBD2. The CDR3 runs to 18 residues. The ends lost 5 bases at V and 6 bases at J; junction bases unmatched: 12. Germline CDR1 PRHDT, CDR2 FYEKMQ (reference sequence). The CDR3 here is CASSGGLAGGSKFNEQFF. The DNA of the CDR3 is TGTGCCAGCAGCGGCGGACTAGCGGGAGGATCGAAGTTCAATGAGCAGTTCTTC.

This chain links TRBV9 with TRBJ2-5; 10 nucleotides align to TRBD2. The V gene's germline CDR1 is SGDLS and CDR2 YYNGEE. The CDR3 spans 16 residues. With V trimmed by 4 bases and J by 5 bases, 11 bases remained unmatched. CDR3 loop: CASSRGASGSLETQYF. The CDR3 region has the DNA TGTGCCAGCAGCCGAGGGGCTAGCGGGAGTCTTGAGACCCAGTACTTC.

This clone was found once. The rearrangement uses TRBV7-2 and TRBJ2-7, with D unresolved. V gave up 1 base and J gave up 2 bases, with 12 bases separating them. Germline CDR1 reads SGHTA; CDR2 reads FQGNSA. CDR3 size: 15 residues. The CDR3 coding sequence is TGTGCCAGCAGCTTAGAGGGCGGAACCCCCTACGAGCAGTACTTC. Protein product: CASSLEGGTPYEQYF. The whole variable domain, remainder taken from reference TRBV7-2 and TRBJ2-7, is GAGVSQSPSNKVTEKGKDVELRCDPISGHTALYWYRQSLGQGLEFLIYFQGNSAPDKSGLPSDRFSAERTGGSVSTLTIQRTQQEDSAVYLCASSLEGGTPYEQYFGPGTRLTVT.

This chain joins TRBV6-1 and TRBJ1-2; D may be TRBD1 (6 bases). V lost 8 bases to trimming and J lost 7 bases, with 11 bases between them. Germline V lookup: CDR1 MNHNS, CDR2 SASEGT. The CDR3 covers 11 residues. The chain's CDR3 is CASRTASGYTF. CDR3 DNA: TGTGCCAGCCGGACAGCCTCTGGCTACACCTTC.

V is TRBV27 and J is TRBJ2-5; D is uncertain. V was trimmed by 8 bases and J by 5 bases, leaving 15 bases between them. Germline values: CDR1 MNHEY, CDR2 SMNVEV (reference sequence). The CDR3 is 13 amino acids. CDR3 in amino acids: CASGRNTLETQYF. As DNA, the CDR3 is TGTGCCAGCGGCAGGAATACCCTTGAGACCCAGTACTTC.

V usage is TRBV15 and J usage is TRBJ2-7; D remains ambiguous. V lost 2 bases to trimming and J lost 6 bases, with 5 bases between them. This CDR3 is built from 11 residues. Per germline, CDR1 LNHNV and CDR2 YYDKDF (reference sequence). The CDR3 sequence is CATSRMSEQYF. The CDR3 bases are TGTGCCACCAGCAGAATGAGCGAGCAGTACTTC.

In this sample, this clone turned up once. The chain combines TRBV6-5 with TRBJ1-2; no definite D call. CDR1 MNHEY and CDR2 SVGAGI come from the germline V gene. The CDR3 is made up of 13 amino acids. V was clipped by 2 bases and J by 0 bases, with 4 bases between them. In DNA, the CDR3 is TGTGCCAGCAGTTACGACTCTAACTATGGCTACACCTTC. Its protein is CASSYDSNYGYTF.

DNA of the CDR3: TGTGCCAGCAGCCCGCCTCGGGTGCCTAGCGGAGACAATGAGCAGTTCTTC. This encodes CASSPPRVPSGDNEQFF. This chain uses TRBV11-2 with TRBJ2-1; 7 bases align to TRBD2. Germline CDR1 reads SGHAT; CDR2 reads FQNNGV. This CDR3 is 17 amino acids long. The J segment lost 5 bases and the V segment lost 5 bases, leaving 15 bases of the junction unmatched.

The J gene is TRBJ2-1, the V gene TRBV11-3, with D hard to call. Germline CDR1 is SGHNT and CDR2 is YENEEA. There are 12 residues in the CDR3. Trimming took 5 bases from V and 9 from J, leaving 11 bases between them. DNA of the CDR3: TGTGCCAGCAGCCAAAGGTGGGGTGAGCAGTTCTTC. Translating gives CASSQRWGEQFF. Filled out from reference TRBV11-3 and TRBJ2-1, the complete variable domain reads EAGVVQSPRYKIIEKKQPVAFWCNPISGHNTLYWYLQNLGQGPELLIRYENEEAVDDSQLPKDRFSAERLKGVDSTLKIQPAELGDSAVYLCASSQRWGEQFFGPGTRLTVL.

The V gene is TRBV5-6, the J gene TRBJ2-1; 7 bases align to TRBD2. Germline CDR1 reads SGHDT; CDR2 reads YYEEEE. Unmatched junction bases numbered 9, after V lost 4 bases and J lost 11 bases. The CDR3 runs to 13 residues. CDR3 DNA: TGTGCCAGCAGCCCCCGAGGACTAGAACAGCAGTTCTTC. The encoded protein is CASSPRGLEQQFF.

A single count supports this clone. Germline and junction disagree at one end, which may indicate a read error. CDR3 protein: CASSRAPSKDTQYF. DNA for the CDR3: TGTGCCAGCAGTAGGGCGCCGAGCAAAGATACGCAGTATTTT. The chain uses TRBV7-3 and TRBJ2-3, with D hard to call. Germline CDR1 is SGHTA and CDR2 is FQGTGA. The CDR3 sequence is 14 residues long.

The chain combines TRBV18 with TRBJ1-3; D remains unclear. Germline V lookup: CDR1 KGHSH, CDR2 LQKENI. The CDR3 has 14 amino acids. Trimming removed 0 bases from V and 5 bases from J, with 8 bases in between. DNA of the CDR3: TGTGCCAGCTCACCACCGGGGATTAGAAACACCATATATTTT. This encodes CASSPPGIRNTIYF.

This CDR3 reads CASSTTSGSYEQYF. CDR3 in DNA: TGCGCCAGCAGCACGACTAGCGGGAGCTACGAGCAGTACTTC. The V call is TRBV5-1, the J call TRBJ2-7; 12 bases are a match to TRBD2. Unmatched junction bases numbered 2, after V lost 4 bases and J lost 3 bases. CDR1 is SGHRS, CDR2 YFSETQ, per germline. The CDR3 sequence is 14 residues long.

J is TRBJ1-3 and V is TRBV7-9; D is unresolved. V lost 0 bases and J 5 bases, leaving 8 bases between the germline ends. Germline V gives CDR1 SEHNR, CDR2 FQNEAQ (reference sequence). The CDR3 is 14 residues long. CDR3: CASSLAGSRNTIYF. The CDR3 nucleotides are TGTGCCAGCAGCTTAGCAGGGTCGCGAAACACCATATATTTT.

V gene TRBV5-4 combines with J gene TRBJ1-2; 9 nucleotides line up with TRBD1. Germline V gene sequence: CDR1 SGHNT, CDR2 YYREEE (reference sequence). V dropped 4 bases and J dropped 5; count of bases not matched to a gene: 9. This CDR3 contains 15 residues. The chain's CDR3 is CASSVSDRGPYGYTF. Here the CDR3 DNA reads TGTGCCAGCAGCGTTTCGGACAGGGGACCTTATGGCTACACCTTC.

The V gene is TRBV30, the J gene TRBJ2-7; the match to TRBD2 covers 7 bases. The length of the CDR3 is 16 residues. Germline V lookup: CDR1 GTSNPN, CDR2 SVGIG (reference sequence). J gave up 2 bases and V 0 bases, and 10 bases lay outside the gene matches. The CDR3 nucleotides read TGTGCCTGGAGTGTGTGGGGGGGAAGTAGCACCTACGAGCAGTACTTC. Amino acids: CAWSVWGGSSTYEQYF.

CDR3 sequence: CASSVRYPETQYF. CDR3 nucleotide sequence: TGTGCCAGCAGCGTCCGGTATCCAGAGACCCAGTACTTC. The chain carries TRBV7-3 and TRBJ2-5, with no clear D. The germline V gene has CDR1 SGHTA and CDR2 FQGTGA. The ends were cut back, 5 bases at V and 4 bases at J, with 11 bases in the middle. The CDR3 loop spans 13 amino acids.

J is TRBJ2-1 and V is TRBV18; possibly TRBD2 for D (5 bases). V was clipped by 3 bases and J by 7 bases, with 16 bases between them. The germline gives CDR1 KGHSH, CDR2 LQKENI. The CDR3 extends over 15 amino acids. In DNA, the CDR3 is TGTGCCAGCTCACCCCCCGGCCCTAGCCCGAATGAGCAGTTCTTC. Its translation: CASSPPGPSPNEQFF.

The CDR3 spells CAWSRGTGGTDTQYF. CDR3 nucleotide sequence: TGTGCCTGGAGTAGAGGGACAGGGGGCACAGATACGCAGTATTTT. The rearrangement uses TRBV30 and TRBJ2-3; TRBD1 agrees at 10 bases. This CDR3 has 15 amino acids. V lost 2 bases to trimming and J lost 1 base; unmatched junction nucleotides: 3. The germline V gene encodes CDR1 GTSNPN and CDR2 SVGIG (reference sequence).

The V gene is TRBV20-1, the J gene TRBJ1-2, with D hard to call. Germline lookup yields CDR1 DFQATT and CDR2 SNEGSKA (reference sequence). The CDR3 extends over 11 amino acids. The V end lost 0 bases, the J end lost 8 bases, and 7 bases lay between the germline ends. Here the CDR3 reads CSARDYAGYTF. In DNA, the CDR3 is TGCAGTGCTAGAGATTATGCAGGCTACACCTTC.

J is TRBJ1-1 and V is TRBV19; D is possibly TRBD1 (6 bases). The CDR3 runs to 14 residues. V was clipped by 4 bases and J by 1 base, with 10 bases between them. CDR1 is LNHDA and CDR2 is SQIVND in the germline V gene (reference sequence). In DNA, the CDR3 is TGTGCCAGTAGTAAAGACAGGTCGAACACTGAAGCTTTCTTT. This encodes CASSKDRSNTEAFF. Full variable domain (rest looked up from reference TRBV19 and TRBJ1-1): DGGITQSPKYLFRKEGQNVTLSCEQNLNHDAMYWYRQDPGQGLRLIYYSQIVNDFQKGDIAEGYSVSREKKESFPLTVTSAQKNPTAFYLCASSKDRSNTEAFFGQGTRLTVV.

The chain carries TRBV7-6 and TRBJ2-3; 7 nucleotides align to TRBD2. This CDR3 spans 13 amino acids. J lost 2 bases, V lost 8 bases, and 4 bases had no gene match. Germline loops: CDR1 SGHVS, CDR2 FNYEAQ. The CDR3 bases are TGTGCCAGCGGGGGAGGGGCCACAGATACGCAGTATTTT. Amino acids: CASGGGATDTQYF.

This chain connects TRBV28 to TRBJ2-1; TRBD2 matches at 9 bases. With V trimmed by 4 bases and J by 8 bases, 6 bases remained unmatched. The CDR3 spans 14 residues. In germline, CDR1 is MDHEN, CDR2 SYDVKM. CDR3 in amino acids: CASSSAGGFDEQFF. The CDR3 DNA reads TGTGCCAGCAGTTCAGCGGGAGGATTTGATGAGCAGTTCTTC.